Each of the 20 T cell receptor beta chains below was sequenced from the same sample in a study of blood T cell repertoires in COVID-19. Only in-frame clones appear in the TCRdb table, and some are missing; sequencing was by immunoSEQ multiplex PCR. The data show some 250,000 clones, with around 90% seen just once and about 1% held by the top ten. The source material was peripheral blood. These receptors all stem from a woman in her 40s who had recovered from COVID-19.

V and J are TRBV6-5 and TRBJ2-4; D perhaps matches TRBD1 (5 bases). This CDR3 contains 14 residues. Trimming left V 6 bases short and J 8 bases short, with 17 bases between. Germline V gene data show CDR1 as MNHEY and CDR2 as SVGAGI. Here the CDR3 DNA reads TGTGCCAGCAGCCTTACGGCAGGGCCCCACATTCAGTACTTC. Its translation: CASSLTAGPHIQYF.

J is TRBJ2-1 and V is TRBV30; 11 bases are shared with TRBD2. With V trimmed by 2 bases and J by 7 bases, 7 bases remained unmatched. This CDR3 is 15 amino acids long. CDR1 is GTSNPN, CDR2 SVGIG, per germline (reference sequence). The CDR3 DNA reads TGTGCCTGGAGTTGGGCTAGCGGGAGGTGGAATGAGCAGTTCTTC. It specifies CAWSWASGRWNEQFF.

The J gene is TRBJ2-1, the V gene TRBV24-1, with 8 bases that match TRBD1. Germline V gene sequence: CDR1 KGHDR, CDR2 SFDVKD. The CDR3 consists of 14 residues. Trimming took 4 bases from V and 7 from J; bases not matched to a gene: 5. Written as DNA, the CDR3 is TGTGCCACCAGTGACCGGACAGGGTCGAATGAGCAGTTCTTC. This encodes CATSDRTGSNEQFF.

This sequence joins TRBV5-1 and TRBJ2-2, with unresolved D. This CDR3 contains 14 residues. Trimming pared 0 bases from V and 4 bases from J, leaving 7 bases between. CDR1 is SGHRS, CDR2 YFSETQ, per germline. The CDR3 sequence is CASSLAWATGELFF. The CDR3 nucleotides are TGCGCCAGCAGCTTGGCTTGGGCCACCGGGGAGCTGTTTTTT.

This clone was recorded once. The V gene is TRBV14, the J gene TRBJ2-1, with TRBD1 matching 9 bases. V lost 1 base to trimming and J lost 7 bases; unmatched junction nucleotides: 5. Per the germline V gene, CDR1 is SGHDN and CDR2 is FVKESK. This CDR3 spans 15 amino acids. The CDR3 DNA is TGTGCCAGCAGCCAAGGTGTGGGGACAGGGAATGAGCAGTTCTTC. Amino acids: CASSQGVGTGNEQFF. The variable domain in full, completed from reference TRBV14 and TRBJ2-1, reads EAGVTQFPSHSVIEKGQTVTLRCDPISGHDNLYWYRRVMGKEIKFLLHFVKESKQDESGMPNNRFLAERTGGTYSTLKVQPAELEDSGVYFCASSQGVGTGNEQFFGPGTRLTVL.

The chain has TRBV20-1 and TRBJ1-5, with unresolved D. The CDR3 is made up of 15 amino acids. V dropped 3 bases and J dropped 2 bases, with 14 bases sitting between them. In germline, CDR1 is DFQATT, CDR2 SNEGSKA (reference sequence). In DNA form, the CDR3 reads TGCAGTGCTAGTGCCCTTTCCTTAGGCAATCAGCCCCAGCATTTT. Protein: CSASALSLGNQPQHF.

The V and J genes are TRBV29-1 and TRBJ2-7, with TRBD1 as a possible D gene (5 bases). Germline lookup yields CDR1 SQVTM and CDR2 ANQGSEA. This CDR3 has 14 residues. V lost 4 bases, J lost 6 bases, and 19 bases lay in between. The CDR3 spells CSVGRVSRAAEQYF. CDR3 DNA sequence: TGCAGCGTTGGAAGGGTGAGCAGGGCTGCCGAGCAGTACTTC.

The chain combines TRBV7-2 with TRBJ1-6; D is uncertain. The germline V gene has CDR1 SGHTA and CDR2 FQGNSA. The CDR3 covers 16 residues. The germline V and J ends were trimmed by 5 bases and 0 bases, with 11 bases remaining between them. The CDR3 is CASSPQASSYNSPLHF. The DNA for the CDR3 is TGTGCCAGCAGCCCGCAAGCGAGCTCCTATAATTCACCCCTCCACTTT.

The chain uses TRBV19 and TRBJ2-7; 10 bases fit TRBD1. This CDR3 spans 14 amino acids. V trimming: 5 bases; J trimming: 3 bases; junction bases outside the gene matches: 4. Per germline, CDR1 LNHDA and CDR2 SQIVND (reference sequence). This chain's CDR3 is CASSPTGGGYEQYF. The CDR3 DNA reads as TGTGCCAGTAGTCCGACAGGGGGCGGCTACGAGCAGTACTTC. Variable domain in full (rest from reference TRBV19 and TRBJ2-7): DGGITQSPKYLFRKEGQNVTLSCEQNLNHDAMYWYRQDPGQGLRLIYYSQIVNDFQKGDIAEGYSVSREKKESFPLTVTSAQKNPTAFYLCASSPTGGGYEQYFGPGTRLTVT.

The CDR3 region is CASSLALPGRVDGYTF. The CDR3 DNA reads as TGTGCCAGCAGCTTAGCGCTCCCAGGGAGGGTGGATGGCTACACCTTC. The V and J genes are TRBV7-8 and TRBJ1-2; tentatively, D is TRBD1 (5 bases). Germline CDR1 reads SGHVS; CDR2 reads FQNEAQ. The CDR3 totals 16 residues. Trimming stripped 0 bases from V and 6 bases from J, with 17 bases between.

The CDR3 DNA reads TGTGCCAGCAGCTTAGGTCAGGGGCTCTCCTACAATGAGCAGTTCTTC. Its protein is CASSLGQGLSYNEQFF. The rearrangement links TRBV7-2 to TRBJ2-1; possibly TRBD1 for D (6 bases). This CDR3 comprises 16 residues. Trimming pared 1 base from V and 0 bases from J, leaving 10 bases between. Germline loops: CDR1 SGHTA, CDR2 FQGNSA. The whole variable domain, remainder taken from reference TRBV7-2 and TRBJ2-1, is GAGVSQSPSNKVTEKGKDVELRCDPISGHTALYWYRQSLGQGLEFLIYFQGNSAPDKSGLPSDRFSAERTGGSVSTLTIQRTQQEDSAVYLCASSLGQGLSYNEQFFGPGTRLTVL.

The chain joins TRBV7-8 to TRBJ2-1; D is perhaps TRBD1 (6 bases). Germline-derived CDR1 and CDR2 are SGHVS and FQNEAQ. V was shortened by 5 bases and J by 3 bases, with 8 bases between the two germline ends. The length of the CDR3 is 13 residues. The CDR3 DNA sequence: TGTGCCAGCAGCCCCAGGGGCTACAATGAGCAGTTCTTC. Translating it yields CASSPRGYNEQFF. Full variable domain (remainder filled in from reference TRBV7-8 and TRBJ2-1): GAGVSQSPRYKVAKRGQDVALRCDPISGHVSLFWYQQALGQGPEFLTYFQNEAQLDKSGLPSDRFFAERPEGSVSTLKIQRTQQEDSAVYLCASSPRGYNEQFFGPGTRLTVL.

The chain recombines TRBV27 with TRBJ1-5; D remains unclear. Trimming left V 4 bases short and J 0 bases short, with 7 bases between. The CDR3 contains 14 residues. Per the germline V gene, CDR1 is MNHEY and CDR2 is SMNVEV (reference sequence). The CDR3 coding sequence is TGTGCCAGCAGTTGGCAGTATAGCAATCAGCCCCAGCATTTT. It codes for CASSWQYSNQPQHF.

The chain combines TRBV27 with TRBJ1-4; 9 bases line up with TRBD1. V shed 2 bases and J 0 bases; nucleotides not matched to a gene: 7. Germline CDR1 MNHEY, CDR2 SMNVEV (reference sequence). This CDR3 comprises 18 residues. DNA of the CDR3: TGTGCCAGCAGTTTAGGGGGACAGGGCCGTGCAACTAATGAAAAACTGTTTTTT. It codes for CASSLGGQGRATNEKLFF.

This clone was seen a single time. The rearrangement uses TRBV11-3 and TRBJ2-1, with D tentatively TRBD2 (5 bases). Trimming stripped 2 bases from V and 6 bases from J, with 8 bases between. The CDR3 totals 13 residues. The germline V gene has CDR1 SGHNT and CDR2 YENEEA. CDR3 coding DNA: TGTGCCAGCAGCTTAAGCGGAGGCAATGAGCAGTTCTTC. It codes for CASSLSGGNEQFF.

The V call is TRBV19, the J call TRBJ2-1; D uncertain. Germline-derived CDR1 and CDR2 are LNHDA and SQIVND (reference sequence). This CDR3 has 16 residues. V dropped 3 bases and J dropped 5 bases, with 17 bases sitting between them. The CDR3 DNA reads TGTGCCAGTAGTATGCTCCCAACCAGAGGAAACAATGAGCAGTTCTTC. It specifies CASSMLPTRGNNEQFF.

The chain is built from TRBV18 and TRBJ1-3; tentatively, D is TRBD1 (5 bases). Germline-derived CDR1 and CDR2 are KGHSH and LQKENI. The CDR3 consists of 12 residues. Trimming took 8 bases from V and 7 from J, leaving 12 bases between them. The CDR3 spells CASRPGGNTIYF. CDR3 coding DNA: TGTGCCAGCCGCCCGGGGGGGAACACCATATATTTT.

Only a few counts were recorded for this clone. This chain joins TRBV11-1 and TRBJ1-2, with TRBD1 identical over 7 bases. J gave up 5 bases and V 5 bases, and 5 bases lay outside the gene matches. Germline CDR1 reads SGHAT; CDR2 reads FQDESV (reference sequence). The CDR3 runs to 13 residues. The CDR3 DNA reads TGTGCCAGCAGCCACAGGGGTGGTTATGGCTACACCTTC. Protein: CASSHRGGYGYTF. The full variable domain, completed using reference TRBV11-1 and TRBJ1-2, is EAEVAQSPRYKITEKSQAVAFWCDPISGHATLYWYRQILGQGPELLVQFQDESVVDDSQLPKDRFSAERLKGVDSTLKIQPAELGDSAMYLCASSHRGGYGYTFGSGTRLTVV.

The chain uses TRBV7-3 and TRBJ2-7; possibly TRBD2 for D (7 bases). Germline CDR1 SGHTA, CDR2 FQGTGA. Trimming stripped 4 bases from V and 0 bases from J, with 13 bases between. This CDR3 contains 15 residues. CDR3 protein: CASSYDRGASYEQYF. The CDR3 DNA follows: TGTGCCAGCAGCTACGACCGGGGGGCCTCCTACGAGCAGTACTTC.

Points on this clone: The sample contains more than one DNA sequence encoding this CDR3. The chain links TRBV19 to TRBJ2-7, with 7 bases that match TRBD2. This CDR3 region has 12 residues. CDR1 and CDR2 (germline): LNHDA, SQIVND (reference sequence). The J segment lost 4 bases and the V segment lost 5 bases, leaving 2 bases of the junction unmatched. The CDR3 here is CASSPGGYEQYF. For the CDR3, the DNA is TGTGCCAGTAGTCCGGGGGGTTACGAGCAGTACTTC.